The T cell receptor beta chain under discussion was sequenced for a study of T cells after yellow fever vaccination (dated by TCRdb to between 2018 and 2020). Broadly, across the study: The SMART-Seq v4 Ultra Low Input RNA kit was used to prepare libraries from fractions with low cell numbers. To track T-cell clones before and after primary and booster YFV17D yellow fever vaccination, bulk TCR alpha and beta repertoires were sequenced longitudinally. Two healthy male donors, one aged 18 to 29 and one aged 30 to 39 years, were included in the cohort. Bulk PBMC replicates and cell subsets were isolated from blood drawn at multiple timepoints before and after both primary and secondary immunization. Study-level results and caveats: A small share of clonotypes occurred in both CD4 and CD8 compartments, likely arising from convergent recombination. Most clones expanded after primary vaccination (around 96% of CD4 and around 89% of CD8) were re-detected after the booster, suggesting that broad memory maintenance occurred. Compared with the primary T-cell response, the secondary T-cell response was faster but weaker, reaching its peak on day 5 rather than on day 15. Computational filtering was needed because FACS-sorted repertoires could contain abundant contaminating clonotypes from the bulk population. Because only a couple of donors were included in the study, the extent to which the findings can be generalized is limited.

As concerns this clonotype: What this receptor recognizes is not known. No per-base quality is available; no much larger clone lies one base away.

V has 3 bases trimmed and J has 7 bases trimmed; junction bases matching no gene number 11. As encoded in the germline V gene, CDR1 is SGHRS while CDR2 is YFSETQ. The CDR3 runs 16 residues from the cysteine to the phenylalanine. The kept DNA is CDR3 alone, 48 bases in frame from the first base. TCRdb records Illumina NovaSeq 6000 as the sequencer. TCR cDNA was made using 5'RACE template switching, a step that added a universal primer site and unique molecular identifiers. cDNA synthesis was primed from both the TCR alpha and TCR beta constant segments. Library amplification used two PCR steps, and the second PCR step added sample barcodes and sequencing adapters. Sequencing of libraries was done on Illumina HiSeq 2500 (2x100 bp) or NovaSeq (2x150 bp). In the paper's pipeline: Demultiplexing of reads and collapsing into UMI consensus sequences were performed with MIGEC, and V(D)J alignment was carried out with MiXCR. Clonotypes responding to the vaccine were identified with edgeR on replicate PBMC samples, with the criteria of FDR below 0.01 and a log2 fold change above 5 up to day 15. CD4 or CD8 identity was assigned to each bulk clonotype according to whether the clonotype was present at higher abundance in the sequenced CD4 repertoire or the sequenced CD8 repertoire. TCRdb reanalyzed the raw reads on its own, using fastp at Q25 for trimming and MiXCR for clone calling, and kept in-frame beta chains. For every CDR3 protein sequence, its rows merge into one entry that carries the most common genes and DNA. These V and J calls derive from TCRdb rather than the authors' analysis. In this sample the table shows under 500,000 distinct CDR3 sequences, around 19% of which occur a single time. Of the sample, 18% falls within the top ten clones.

The treatment or condition label corresponds to: live attenuated yellow fever vaccine strain. At each blood-draw timepoint, two biological replicates of bulk PBMCs were obtained. A standard Ficoll-Paque protocol was used to isolate PBMCs from peripheral blood. TriZol was used to extract RNA from bulk PBMCs, from CD4 and CD8 fractions, and from dextramer-positive and dextramer-negative fractions. The clonotype was recovered from a man between 18 and 35 years old who received the YFV17D yellow fever vaccine. The material sequenced was PBMCs, taken before the yellow fever booster vaccination. This chain is built from TRBV5-1 and TRBJ1-4, and TRBD1 matches 8 of the central bases. The CDR3 has the sequence CASSSTPGQVLEKLFF. In nucleotide form, the sequence is TGCGCCAGCAGCTCGACCCCGGGACAGGTACTTGAAAAACTGTTTTTT. The CDR3, completed at both ends by the reference TRBV5-1 and TRBJ1-4 genes, gives the full variable domain KAGVTQTPRYLIKTRGQQVTLSCSPISGHRSVSWYQQTPGQGLQFLFEYFSETQRNKGNFPGRFSGRQFSNSRSEMNVSTLELGDSALYLCASSSTPGQVLEKLFFGSGTQLSVL.